One sample yielded the 3 T cell receptor beta chains listed below, sequenced in a study of cytomegalovirus exposure and HLA in healthy donors (dated by TCRdb to 2016 to 2017). Receptor libraries were prepared by the immunoSEQ multiplex PCR assay. For the multiplex PCR, a mixture combining 60 forward primers for TCR Vbeta segments and 13 reverse primers for TCR Jbeta segments was used. TCRdb obtained this table from immuneACCESS and retained in-frame rearrangements with V and J assigned. These tables miss some clones; where compared with another copy, unresolved V genes account for less than half of the shortfall, and the remainder is unexplained. Across this sample there are approximately 150,000 clones, with under 70% seen only once. In total, the top ten clones hold 6.5% of the sample. Sequences were obtained from PBMCs. The receptors come from a woman aged 55 to 70 in good health and CMV-seronegative.

This clone was recorded only once. The V and J genes are TRBV19 and TRBJ2-3; D might be TRBD2 (6 bases). This CDR3 is 15 amino acids long. CDR1 is LNHDA and CDR2 is SQIVND in the germline V gene (reference sequence). Deletions cut 2 bases from V and 2 bases from J, with 11 bases between. In DNA, the CDR3 is TGTGCCAGTAGTATATTCGCGGGACTCACAGATACGCAGTATTTT. Its protein product is CASSIFAGLTDTQYF.

As regards this clone: Relative to the germline gene, one junction end is altered; a read error may explain this. The chain uses TRBV7-9 and TRBJ1-2; no definite D call. The CDR3 totals 15 residues. Germline V gene lookup returns CDR1 SEHNR and CDR2 FQNEAQ (reference sequence). The CDR3 region has the DNA TGTTCCAGCAGCTTAGCGTGGGAGGCGAACTATGGCTACACCTTC. Protein sequence: CSSSLAWEANYGYTF.

This chain connects TRBV18 to TRBJ1-1, with 9 nucleotides matching TRBD1. J was trimmed by 2 bases and V by 3 bases; bases with no gene match: 4. The CDR3 sequence is 15 residues long. The germline V gene has CDR1 KGHSH and CDR2 LQKENI. The CDR3 coding sequence is TGTGCCAGCTCACCGACGGGACAGGGAAACACTGAAGCTTTCTTT. Its translation is CASSPTGQGNTEAFF. The full variable domain, with the rest looked up from reference TRBV18 and TRBJ1-1, is NAGVMQNPRHLVRRRGQEARLRCSPMKGHSHVYWYRQLPEEGLKFMVYLQKENIIDESGMPKERFSAEFPKEGPSILRIQQVVRGDSAAYFCASSPTGQGNTEAFFGQGTRLTVV.